The next 12 T cell receptor beta chains were all read from a single sample in a study of blood T cell repertoires in COVID-19. The table came from immunoSEQ multiplex PCR; TCRdb's copy has only in-frame clones and leaves some out. Here the sample spans about 130,000 clones, around 85% being singletons. The specimen sequenced was PBMCs or T cells enriched from blood (not recorded which). These receptors were collected from a man in his fifties or sixties who had recovered from COVID-19.

This sequence joins TRBV5-3 and TRBJ2-7, with 9 bases identical to TRBD2. TRBV5-3 carries the ORF label, with uncertain function. The CDR3 is made up of 16 amino acids. Unmatched junction bases numbered 14, after V lost 4 bases and J lost 6 bases. The CDR3 DNA reads TGTGCCAGAAGCCTAAGCGGACTAGCGAAGATCAGCGAGCAGTACTTC. Its translation is CARSLSGLAKISEQYF.

The chain combines TRBV4-3 with TRBJ2-1; possible D gene TRBD1, 6 bases. Germline lookup yields CDR1 LGHNA and CDR2 YSLEER. V was clipped by 0 bases and J by 2 bases, with 8 bases between them. The CDR3 totals 15 residues. CDR3 loop: CASSQDQGTYNEQFF. CDR3 coding DNA: TGCGCCAGCAGCCAAGACCAGGGGACCTACAATGAGCAGTTCTTC.

At least ten counts were recorded for this clone. V and J are TRBV7-9 and TRBJ1-2; D gene ambiguous. Looked up from germline, CDR1 is SEHNR and CDR2 is FQNEAQ (reference sequence). There are 15 residues in the CDR3. V lost 1 base and J lost 5, with 14 bases in between. CDR3 in DNA: TGTGCCAGCAGCTTAGGTACAGCTGGGGAGTATGGCTACACCTTC. This gives the protein CASSLGTAGEYGYTF.

This clone was counted between two and nine times. This chain links TRBV5-1 with TRBJ2-7; 16 bases fit TRBD2. The germline V gene has CDR1 SGHRS and CDR2 YFSETQ. V lost 4 bases and J lost 2; bases outside the gene matches: 9. This CDR3 contains 18 residues. CDR3 in DNA: TGCGCCAGCAGCCCCATTTCCGGGACTAGCGGGGGGGCCTACGAGCAGTACTTC. Translating it yields CASSPISGTSGGAYEQYF.

The chain couples TRBV24-1 to TRBJ2-1; TRBD2 agrees at 12 bases. There are 17 residues in the CDR3. CDR1 and CDR2 (germline): KGHDR, SFDVKD. With V trimmed by 3 bases and J by 8 bases, 10 bases remained unmatched. CDR3 protein: CATSDRQTSGGPHEQFF. CDR3 DNA sequence: TGTGCCACCAGTGATCGACAAACTAGCGGGGGGCCCCATGAGCAGTTCTTC.

The chain has TRBV6-5 and TRBJ1-5, with TRBD1 matching 11 bases. Germline V gene sequence: CDR1 MNHEY, CDR2 SVGAGI. The CDR3 covers 14 residues. V trimming: 5 bases; J trimming: 7 bases; junction bases outside the gene matches: 4. CDR3 bases: TGTGCCAGCAGTACCTGGACAGGGGGCCAGCCCCAGCATTTT. Its translation: CASSTWTGGQPQHF.

This clone was found once. The J gene is TRBJ2-2, the V gene TRBV19; D perhaps matches TRBD2 (7 bases). The CDR3 consists of 16 residues. In germline, CDR1 is LNHDA, CDR2 SQIVND (reference sequence). Trimming cost V 2 bases and J 2 bases, with 12 bases left between them. CDR3 in DNA: TGTGCCAGTAGTATACGGGGGGCCCCCAACACCGGGGAGCTGTTTTTT. It specifies CASSIRGAPNTGELFF.

The gene calls are TRBV6-5 and TRBJ1-6; maybe TRBD1 (5 bases). There are 14 residues in the CDR3. V was cut by 7 bases and J by 9 bases, with 16 bases left in between. Germline V gives CDR1 MNHEY, CDR2 SVGAGI. This CDR3 reads CASKRGSGRSPLHF. The CDR3, as DNA: TGTGCCAGCAAGCGGGGGAGTGGCCGTTCACCCCTCCACTTT.

This clone came up once. V and J are TRBV28 and TRBJ1-4; D is perhaps TRBD1 (5 bases). This CDR3 is 16 amino acids long. V was clipped by 5 bases and J by 1 base, with 14 bases between them. The germline gives CDR1 MDHEN, CDR2 SYDVKM. The CDR3 bases are TGTGCCAGCAGTCTACCACCGGGGGGAACTAATGAAAAACTGTTTTTT. The encoded protein is CASSLPPGGTNEKLFF.

This rearrangement joins TRBV4-3 to TRBJ1-4; D not certain. Trimming shortened V by 4 bases and J by 0 bases, and 12 bases separated the two germline ends. This CDR3 spans 16 amino acids. CDR1 and CDR2 (germline): LGHNA, YSLEER. In DNA form, the CDR3 reads TGCGCCAGCAGCCCCTCGGCGGGTACAACTAATGAAAAACTGTTTTTT. Its protein product is CASSPSAGTTNEKLFF.

The V and J genes are TRBV2 and TRBJ1-1; the D is unclear. The CDR3 extends over 15 amino acids. CDR1 and CDR2 (germline): SNHLY, FYNNEI. V dropped 3 bases and J dropped 5 bases, with 16 bases sitting between them. The CDR3 is CASSELRQVETEAFF. The CDR3, as DNA: TGTGCCAGCAGTGAGCTCAGGCAGGTTGAAACTGAAGCTTTCTTT.

The rearrangement links TRBV5-1 to TRBJ1-3; D is undetermined. Germline-derived CDR1 and CDR2 are SGHRS and YFSETQ. Trimming took 5 bases from V and 0 from J, leaving 15 bases between them. There are 16 residues in the CDR3. The CDR3 protein is CASRTNIGLSGNTIYF. The CDR3 region has the DNA TGCGCCAGCAGAACAAACATCGGACTCTCTGGAAACACCATATATTTT.